This T cell receptor (beta chain) was captured by sequencing in a study of blood T cell repertoires in COVID-19. Turning to the study itself: T cells, B-cell-depleted T cells, or PBMCs provided the cDNA or gDNA that served as material.

The CDR3 sequence is 20 residues long. Per the authors' pipeline: Estimates of nucleated cell counts were drawn from the amplification of reference gene primers. Method: immunoSEQ multiplex PCR; TCRdb's copy keeps in-frame clones and lacks some. V, J and clone size are taken as reported in that table, and D and trimming were inferred from the DNA itself. This sample has 200,000 to 300,000 clones, with around 90% found just once. The source of this sequence is a human donor in a cohort sampled during active COVID-19. The V gene is TRBV21-1, the J gene TRBJ1-3; the DNA was not used to check the table's D call, TRBD1. TRBV21-1 counts as a pseudogene. Sequencing was carried out using peripheral blood. Written as DNA, the CDR3 is TGTGCCAGCAGCAAGAGAGAGAGACAGGGGGCTAAACTCTCTGGAAACACCATATATTTT. Its translation is CASSKRERQGAKLSGNTIYF.